A selection of T cell receptor beta chains follows, all from one sample in a study of blood T cells in healthy people across ages. TCRdb reprocessed the 5' RACE reads via MiXCR and lists one record per CDR3 protein. The table has approximately 600,000 distinct CDR3 sequences, around three fifths seen once. Sequencing used blood. These receptors came from a man aged 60 to 69 in good health. Both conserved end residues are part of each CDR3. D genes are given only for firm matches. Expanded clones are given a class, and other clones once, few, many or no size at all.

.	TRBJ1-2	TRBV5-1	few	17	TGCGCCAGCAGCGAGCCCGGGACATTGGTTGGACCCTATGGCTACACCTTC	CASSEPGTLVGPYGYTF
.	TRBJ2-5	TRBV7-9	.	14	TGTGCCAGCAGCTTAGTACCAGCCTACAATGAGCAGTACTTC	CASSLVPAYNEQYF
.	TRBJ2-5	TRBV4-2	.	13	TGTGCCAGCAGCCAAGTTGTCGGCGAGACCCAGTACTTC	CASSQVVGETQYF
TRBD2	TRBJ2-1	TRBV5-1	.	17	TGCGCCAGCAGCTTGTTGGCTAGCGGGGGATCTTACAATGAGCAGTTCTTC	CASSLLASGGSYNEQFF
.	TRBJ2-5	TRBV28	.	14	TGTGCCAGCAGTTACACCAGGGTGAGAGAGACCCAGTACTTC	CASSYTRVRETQYF
.	TRBJ2-1	TRBV20-1	.	13	TGCAGTGCTGCGAACCCTGGACAGCTTGAGCAGTTCTTC	CSAANPGQLEQFF
TRBD1	TRBJ1-5	TRBV4-1	.	18	TGCGCCAGCAGCTTTCTTGGCCCCGCACAGGGGAGCAATCAGCCCCAGCATTTT	CASSFLGPAQGSNQPQHF
.	TRBJ2-5	TRBV7-2	.	15	TGTGCCAGCAGCGGGGGGGGCCACTTCCAAGAGACCCAGTACTTC	CASSGGGHFQETQYF
TRBD1	TRBJ2-1	TRBV12-3/TRBV12-4	.	16	TGTGCCAGCACCAACGGATGGGACAGGGGTTACAATGAGCAGTTCTTC	CASTNGWDRGYNEQFF
.	TRBJ1-2	TRBV20-1	.	11	TGCAGTGCTAGAGATGTACCCGGCTACACCTTC	CSARDVPGYTF
.	TRBJ2-1	TRBV4-1	.	16	TGCGCCAGCAGCCGCCAAGGGGGACTAGGGACAGATGAGCAGTTCTTC	CASSRQGGLGTDEQFF
TRBD1	TRBJ1-2	TRBV7-9	many	16	TGTGCCAGCAGCTTAGAAGGTGTGATGGGGACAGCTGGCTACACCTTC	CASSLEGVMGTAGYTF
.	TRBJ2-7	TRBV4-1	.	13	TGCGCCAGCAGCCAAGATCACGGATACGAGCAGTACTTC	CASSQDHGYEQYF
.	TRBJ1-4	TRBV6-6	.	14	TGTGCCAGCAGTATCAGGGGATCTAATGAAAAACTGTTTTTT	CASSIRGSNEKLFF
TRBD2	TRBJ2-1	TRBV11-2	.	17	TGTGCCAGCAGCTTAGTAGGTAGCGGGGCCCCTCAAGAGACCCAGTTCTTC	CASSLVGSGAPQETQFF
.	TRBJ1-1	TRBV29-1	.	11	TGCAGCGTTGTAGACAAGTCCTTAGCTTTCTTT	CSVVDKSLAFF
TRBD1	TRBJ2-3	TRBV9	once	14	TGTGCCAGCAGCGAGACAGGGGAGGCGAGTACGCAGTATTTT	CASSETGEASTQYF
TRBD2	TRBJ2-3	TRBV7-9	.	15	TGTGCCAGCAGGGCGGTAGCGGGGGGGCCCGATACGCAGTATTTT	CASRAVAGGPDTQYF
TRBD2	TRBJ2-1	TRBV3-1	.	14	TGTGCCAGCAGACTAGCGGGGAAATACAATGAGCAGTTCTTC	CASRLAGKYNEQFF
.	TRBJ2-7	TRBV3-1	few	14	TGTGCCAGCAGCCAAACGGACAGCTCTTACGAGCAGTACTTC	CASSQTDSSYEQYF
.	TRBJ2-3	TRBV11-2	.	14	TGTGCCAGCAGCTTAGGTCGTCTCACAGATACGCAGTATTTT	CASSLGRLTDTQYF
.	TRBJ2-5	TRBV4-2	.	16	TGTGCCAGCAGCCAAGAAATAGGCCACGGCCGGGAGACCCGGTACTTC	CASSQEIGHGRETRYF
.	TRBJ1-1	TRBV6-5	few	14	TGTGCCAGCAGTTACTCCTTCGGTGGGTCTGAAGCTTTCTTT	CASSYSFGGSEAFF
.	TRBJ2-3	TRBV7-9	.	15	TGTGCCAGCAGCTTTCAAGGAGCAGTTGCAGATACGCAGTATTTT	CASSFQGAVADTQYF
TRBD1	TRBJ2-3	TRBV4-2	.	14	TGTGCCAGCAGCCGAGGACAGGGGGTGGATACGCAGTATTTT	CASSRGQGVDTQYF
.	TRBJ2-5	TRBV28	many	16	TGTGCCAGCAGTTTATGGGGACAACTGACCCAAGAGACCCAGTACTTC	CASSLWGQLTQETQYF
TRBD1	TRBJ1-2	TRBV7-2	.	15	TGTGCCAGCAGCAACGACGGGACAGGGACCTATGGCTACACCTTC	CASSNDGTGTYGYTF
.	TRBJ2-1	TRBV18	.	14	TGTGCCAGCCGGGAGAGCGGATCTGAAAATGAGCAGTTCTTC	CASRESGSENEQFF
.	TRBJ1-4	TRBV28	.	14	TGTGCCAGCAGTATCCCGGTCCACAATGAAAAACTGTTTTTT	CASSIPVHNEKLFF
TRBD1	TRBJ2-7	TRBV25-1	.	15	TGTGCCAGCACCCCCTCCGGGACAGGTCTCTACGAGCAGTACTTC	CASTPSGTGLYEQYF
.	TRBJ2-4	TRBV5-1	few	14	TGCGCCAGCACACCGTCCGCGCCCAAAAACATTCAGTACTTC	CASTPSAPKNIQYF
TRBD2	TRBJ2-1	TRBV7-2	.	14	TGTGCCAGCAGCGGGACTAGCGGCCTAGGAGAGCAGTTCTTC	CASSGTSGLGEQFF
.	TRBJ2-1	TRBV6-2/TRBV6-3	.	15	TGTGCCAGCAGTTACTTGCAGGGTTTCGACAATGAGCAGTTCTTC	CASSYLQGFDNEQFF
TRBD1	TRBJ1-2	TRBV5-1	.	14	TGCGCCAGCAGCCTGATGCGACAGGGAATCGGCTACGCCTTC	CASSLMRQGIGYAF
.	TRBJ2-3	TRBV5-1	once	18	TGCGCCAGCAGCAAGACCGGAGGGGGCCCCGTAGGGACAGATACGCAGTATTTT	CASSKTGGGPVGTDTQYF
.	TRBJ2-2	TRBV12-3/TRBV12-4	.	11	TGTGCCAGCAGCCCCGGTGGGGAGCTGTTTTTT	CASSPGGELFF
TRBD2	TRBJ2-1	TRBV4-2	.	16	TGTGCCAGCAGCCAAGGGCCGGGGGGCTCCTACAATGAGCAGTTCTTC	CASSQGPGGSYNEQFF
.	TRBJ2-1	TRBV3-1	.	16	TGTGCCAGCAGCCAAGGAGTTAGCCCAACCCGAGCCTCCCAGTTCTTC	CASSQGVSPTRASQFF
.	TRBJ2-7	TRBV5-1	few	14	TGCGCCAGCAGCTTGAACACAGGGACCTACGAGCAGTACTTC	CASSLNTGTYEQYF
.	TRBJ1-5	TRBV10-3	.	15	TGTGCCATCATGTCTGAGCTGGGAGGCAATCAGCCCCAGCATTTT	CAIMSELGGNQPQHF
TRBD1	TRBJ1-2	TRBV11-2	.	13	TGTGCCAGCAGCGCGCAGGGGGCCAGTGGCTACACCTTC	CASSAQGASGYTF